Included here is one T cell receptor (beta chain) sequence, with context. These data are taken from a study of blood T cell repertoires in COVID-19. This CDR3 has 14 residues. Trimming removed 5 bases from V and 6 bases from J; junction bases left unmatched: 4. Germline loops: CDR1 MNHEY, CDR2 SVGAGI. Authors' processing steps: Scientists estimated how many nucleated cells there were by amplifying reference gene primers. The method was immunoSEQ multiplex PCR; TCRdb's version includes in-frame clones alone and lacks a portion of them. From that table come the V and J calls and clone size; the DNA was used to work out D and trimming. The sample holds some 270,000 clones, under 90% seen once.

The specimen sequenced was PBMCs or T cells enriched from blood (not recorded which). The source of this sequence is a woman aged 60 to 75 who had recovered from COVID-19. This rearrangement joins TRBV6-5 to TRBJ1-6, with 7 bases that match TRBD1. CDR3 nucleotides: TGTGCCAGCAGTCGGGACAGCTTTAATTCACCCCTCCACTTT. Translation: CASSRDSFNSPLHF.